The following is a TCR beta chain sequence with its context. Unmatched junction bases numbered 5, after V lost 7 bases and J lost 0 bases. Germline values: CDR1 MNHEY, CDR2 SVGAGI. This CDR3 has 14 amino acids. Seattle researchers signed up patients amid active infection and tracked them longitudinally. The data belong to a study of blood T cell repertoires in COVID-19. On the study more broadly: COVID-19 samples collected from the United States, Italy and Spain covered acute and convalescent phases.

In the authors' methods: From reference gene primer amplification, estimates of nucleated cell counts were derived. The data were produced by immunoSEQ multiplex PCR, yet TCRdb's version contains in-frame clones alone and is incomplete. V, J and clone size reflect that table, while D and trimming were determined from the DNA. The sample carries roughly 230,000 clones, about nine tenths recorded once. The rearrangement joins TRBV6-5 to TRBJ1-1, with 7 bases matching TRBD1. Sequencing was done on a sample of peripheral blood. This clonotype originated in a man aged 30 to 39 with COVID-19, enrolled during active disease. The CDR3 region is CASIRDRMNTEAFF. CDR3 DNA sequence: TGTGCCAGCATTAGGGACAGAATGAACACTGAAGCTTTCTTT.